Listed below are T cell receptor beta chains from one sample, sequenced in a study of cytomegalovirus exposure and HLA in healthy donors. Using immunoSEQ multiplex PCR, the repertoire was profiled, and TCRdb retains in-frame clones only, with some absent. The table records around 100,000 clones, 76% of them present only once. The sequenced sample consisted of PBMCs. Receptors were obtained from a man aged 35 to 55 in good health and CMV-seronegative. Both conserved end residues are part of each CDR3. D genes are given only for firm matches. Expanded clones are given a class, and other clones once, few, many or no size at all.

V gene: TRBV19
J gene: TRBJ1-1
D gene: NA
CDR3 length: 15
clone size: NA
CDR3 protein: CASTIGAGLNTEAFF
CDR3 DNA: TGTGCCAGTACCATTGGGGCAGGGTTGAACACTGAAGCTTTCTTT

V gene: TRBV19
J gene: TRBJ2-3
D gene: TRBD2
CDR3 length: 17
clone size: NA
CDR3 protein: CASSMSTSGVLTDTQYF
CDR3 DNA: TGTGCCAGTAGTATGTCGACTAGCGGGGTCCTCACGGATACGCAGTATTTT

V gene: TRBV4-1
J gene: TRBJ2-1
D gene: TRBD2
CDR3 length: 17
clone size: NA
CDR3 protein: CASSQVAASGGLYEQFF
CDR3 DNA: TGCGCCAGCAGCCAAGTTGCGGCTAGCGGGGGGCTTTACGAGCAGTTCTTC

V gene: TRBV9
J gene: TRBJ1-4
D gene: TRBD1
CDR3 length: 15
clone size: NA
CDR3 protein: CASSVEAGGNEKLFF
CDR3 DNA: TGTGCCAGCAGCGTAGAGGCAGGGGGGAATGAAAAACTGTTTTTT

V gene: TRBV2
J gene: TRBJ1-5
D gene: NA
CDR3 length: 12
clone size: NA
CDR3 protein: CASSYQNQPQHF
CDR3 DNA: TGTGCCAGCAGTTACCAGAATCAGCCCCAGCATTTT

V gene: TRBV5-4
J gene: TRBJ1-2
D gene: TRBD1
CDR3 length: 15
clone size: NA
CDR3 protein: CASSRTQDRGYGYTF
CDR3 DNA: TGCGCCAGCAGCCGGACCCAGGACAGGGGCTATGGCTACACCTTC

V gene: TRBV6-5
J gene: TRBJ1-4
D gene: NA
CDR3 length: 15
clone size: NA
CDR3 protein: CASSYSGQSNEKLFF
CDR3 DNA: TGTGCCAGCAGTTACTCAGGACAGTCTAATGAAAAACTGTTTTTT

V gene: TRBV4-2
J gene: TRBJ1-1
D gene: TRBD1
CDR3 length: 17
clone size: NA
CDR3 protein: CASSQDRSGQGVTEAFF
CDR3 DNA: TGTGCCAGCAGCCAAGATCGGTCGGGACAGGGAGTCACTGAAGCTTTCTTT

V gene: TRBV7-9
J gene: TRBJ1-2
D gene: NA
CDR3 length: 15
clone size: NA
CDR3 protein: CASSLEALGSYGYTF
CDR3 DNA: TGTGCCAGCAGCTTAGAAGCCCTAGGGAGCTATGGCTACACCTTC

V gene: TRBV5-1
J gene: TRBJ2-1
D gene: TRBD1
CDR3 length: 14
clone size: NA
CDR3 protein: CASSLGDRYNEQFF
CDR3 DNA: TGCGCCAGCAGCTTGGGGGACAGATACAATGAGCAGTTCTTC

V gene: TRBV7-9
J gene: TRBJ2-7
D gene: TRBD2
CDR3 length: 16
clone size: NA
CDR3 protein: CASSLGLAGPLGEQYF
CDR3 DNA: TGTGCCAGCAGCTTAGGACTAGCGGGGCCACTAGGCGAGCAGTACTTC

V gene: TRBV2
J gene: TRBJ2-1
D gene: NA
CDR3 length: 13
clone size: NA
CDR3 protein: CASSLISYNEQFF
CDR3 DNA: TGTGCCAGCAGCCTAATATCTTACAATGAGCAGTTCTTC

V gene: TRBV6-5
J gene: TRBJ2-7
D gene: NA
CDR3 length: 15
clone size: NA
CDR3 protein: CASSYPRTNNYEQYF
CDR3 DNA: TGTGCCAGCAGTTACCCCAGGACTAATAACTACGAGCAGTACTTC

V gene: TRBV6-1
J gene: TRBJ1-1
D gene: NA
CDR3 length: 13
clone size: few
CDR3 protein: CASTGRSNTEAFF
CDR3 DNA: TGTGCCAGCACCGGGAGATCGAACACTGAAGCTTTCTTT

V gene: TRBV28
J gene: TRBJ2-1
D gene: TRBD1
CDR3 length: 20
clone size: NA
CDR3 protein: CASSFPSGTGSAVEGNEQFF
CDR3 DNA: TGTGCCAGCAGTTTCCCCTCTGGGACAGGTTCGGCTGTAGAGGGCAATGAGCAGTTCTTC

V gene: TRBV2
J gene: TRBJ2-2
D gene: NA
CDR3 length: 12
clone size: NA
CDR3 protein: CASTRVSGELFF
CDR3 DNA: TGTGCCAGCACTCGGGTATCCGGGGAGCTGTTTTTT

V gene: TRBV11-2
J gene: TRBJ1-3
D gene: NA
CDR3 length: 16
clone size: few
CDR3 protein: CASSLGLDNSGNTIYF
CDR3 DNA: TGCGCCAGCAGCCTCGGGTTGGACAACTCTGGAAACACCATATATTTT

V gene: TRBV5-1
J gene: TRBJ2-1
D gene: TRBD1
CDR3 length: 13
clone size: NA
CDR3 protein: CASSLTGVDEQFF
CDR3 DNA: TGCGCCAGCAGCCTAACAGGGGTCGATGAGCAGTTCTTC

V gene: TRBV5-1
J gene: TRBJ2-1
D gene: TRBD2
CDR3 length: 13
clone size: NA
CDR3 protein: CASSTSGEGEQFF
CDR3 DNA: TGCGCCAGCAGCACTAGCGGGGAGGGGGAGCAGTTCTTC

V gene: TRBV7-9
J gene: TRBJ1-1
D gene: TRBD1
CDR3 length: 14
clone size: NA
CDR3 protein: CASSYGQGRGEAFF
CDR3 DNA: TGTGCCAGCAGCTACGGACAGGGACGCGGTGAAGCTTTCTTT

V gene: TRBV11-2
J gene: TRBJ2-7
D gene: NA
CDR3 length: 11
clone size: NA
CDR3 protein: CASSITYEQYF
CDR3 DNA: TGTGCCAGCAGCATTACCTACGAGCAGTACTTC

V gene: TRBV9
J gene: TRBJ2-3
D gene: TRBD2
CDR3 length: 16
clone size: few
CDR3 protein: CASSAPGGGGTDTQYF
CDR3 DNA: TGTGCCAGCAGCGCACCAGGAGGCGGGGGGACAGATACGCAGTATTTT

V gene: TRBV11-2
J gene: TRBJ1-1
D gene: TRBD1
CDR3 length: 18
clone size: NA
CDR3 protein: CASSTVLRQGIWRTEAFF
CDR3 DNA: TGTGCCAGCAGCACGGTCCTGAGACAGGGAATATGGAGAACTGAAGCTTTCTTT

V gene: TRBV18
J gene: TRBJ1-6
D gene: TRBD1
CDR3 length: 15
clone size: NA
CDR3 protein: CASSPEQGGNSPLHF
CDR3 DNA: TGTGCCAGCTCACCGGAACAGGGGGGGAATTCACCCCTCCACTTT

V gene: TRBV6-5
J gene: TRBJ2-1
D gene: TRBD1
CDR3 length: 16
clone size: NA
CDR3 protein: CASSYGDREVGNEQFF
CDR3 DNA: TGTGCCAGCAGTTACGGGGACAGGGAGGTTGGTAATGAGCAGTTCTTC

V gene: TRBV11-2
J gene: TRBJ2-1
D gene: TRBD2
CDR3 length: 15
clone size: NA
CDR3 protein: CASSLGGGAYNEQFF
CDR3 DNA: TGTGCCAGCAGCTTAGGTGGGGGGGCCTACAATGAGCAGTTCTTC

V gene: TRBV11-1
J gene: TRBJ2-5
D gene: TRBD2
CDR3 length: 17
clone size: NA
CDR3 protein: CASSLDPGTSGAKTQYF
CDR3 DNA: TGTGCCAGCAGCTTAGACCCCGGGACTAGCGGGGCCAAGACCCAGTACTTC

V gene: TRBV5-1
J gene: TRBJ2-3
D gene: NA
CDR3 length: 14
clone size: NA
CDR3 protein: CASSLKGGGETQYF
CDR3 DNA: TGCGCCAGCAGCTTGAAGGGCGGGGGCGAAACGCAGTATTTT

V gene: TRBV19
J gene: TRBJ2-2
D gene: TRBD2
CDR3 length: 16
clone size: NA
CDR3 protein: CASTRRGGWYTGELFF
CDR3 DNA: TGTGCCAGCACACGGCGGGGAGGGTGGTACACCGGGGAGCTGTTTTTT

V gene: TRBV19
J gene: TRBJ2-3
D gene: NA
CDR3 length: 14
clone size: few
CDR3 protein: CASSIQGGADTQYF
CDR3 DNA: TGTGCCAGTAGTATACAGGGAGGCGCAGATACGCAGTATTTT

V gene: TRBV28
J gene: TRBJ1-4
D gene: NA
CDR3 length: 14
clone size: NA
CDR3 protein: CASSFRTRNEKLFF
CDR3 DNA: TGTGCCAGCAGTTTTAGGACAAGGAATGAAAAACTGTTTTTT

V gene: TRBV9
J gene: TRBJ2-1
D gene: TRBD2
CDR3 length: 18
clone size: NA
CDR3 protein: CASSVATSGGILGNEQFF
CDR3 DNA: TGTGCCAGCAGCGTAGCAACTAGCGGGGGCATCCTTGGAAATGAGCAGTTCTTC

V gene: TRBV25-1
J gene: TRBJ2-3
D gene: TRBD2
CDR3 length: 15
clone size: once
CDR3 protein: CASSDGGVGTDTQYF
CDR3 DNA: TGTGCCAGCAGTGATGGGGGGGTGGGCACAGATACGCAGTATTTT

V gene: TRBV5-6
J gene: TRBJ1-5
D gene: TRBD1
CDR3 length: 13
clone size: NA
CDR3 protein: CASSGTGGGPQHF
CDR3 DNA: TGTGCCAGCAGCGGAACAGGGGGGGGGCCCCAGCATTTT

V gene: TRBV19
J gene: TRBJ2-2
D gene: TRBD2
CDR3 length: 14
clone size: NA
CDR3 protein: CASGGGAYTGELFF
CDR3 DNA: TGTGCCAGTGGCGGGGGGGCGTACACCGGGGAGCTGTTTTTT

V gene: TRBV5-1
J gene: TRBJ2-7
D gene: NA
CDR3 length: 13
clone size: NA
CDR3 protein: CASSLGDTAEQYF
CDR3 DNA: TGCGCCAGCAGCTTGGGAGACACCGCCGAGCAGTACTTC

V gene: TRBV7-2
J gene: TRBJ2-3
D gene: NA
CDR3 length: 16
clone size: NA
CDR3 protein: CASSLVGGPSTDTQYF
CDR3 DNA: TGTGCCAGCAGCTTAGTCGGGGGGCCGAGCACAGATACGCAGTATTTT

V gene: TRBV29-1
J gene: TRBJ2-3
D gene: NA
CDR3 length: 13
clone size: NA
CDR3 protein: CSAGGQGRGTQYF
CDR3 DNA: TGCAGCGCGGGGGGCCAGGGGAGGGGTACGCAGTATTTT

V gene: TRBV5-6
J gene: TRBJ1-1
D gene: NA
CDR3 length: 13
clone size: medium-sized
CDR3 protein: CASSPELNTEAFF
CDR3 DNA: TGTGCCAGCAGCCCTGAGCTGAACACTGAAGCTTTCTTT

V gene: TRBV7-9
J gene: TRBJ2-1
D gene: NA
CDR3 length: 15
clone size: NA
CDR3 protein: CSSSETGYSYNEQFF
CDR3 DNA: TGTTCCAGCAGCGAAACAGGGTACTCCTACAATGAGCAGTTCTTC